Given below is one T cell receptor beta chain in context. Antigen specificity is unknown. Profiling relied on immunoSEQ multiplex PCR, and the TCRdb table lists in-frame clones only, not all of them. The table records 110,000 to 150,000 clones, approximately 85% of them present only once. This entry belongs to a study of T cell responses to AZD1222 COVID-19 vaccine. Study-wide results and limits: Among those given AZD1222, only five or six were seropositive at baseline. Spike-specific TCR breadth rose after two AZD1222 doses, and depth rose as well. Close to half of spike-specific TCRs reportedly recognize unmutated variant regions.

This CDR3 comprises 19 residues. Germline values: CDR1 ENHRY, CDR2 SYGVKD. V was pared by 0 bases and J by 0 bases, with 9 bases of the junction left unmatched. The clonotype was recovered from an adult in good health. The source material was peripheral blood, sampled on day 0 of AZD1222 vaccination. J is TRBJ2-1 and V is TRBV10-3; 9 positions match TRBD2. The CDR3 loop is CAISESSGGFSSSYNEQFF. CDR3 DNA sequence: TGTGCCATCAGTGAGTCTAGCGGGGGTTTCTCCAGCTCCTACAATGAGCAGTTCTTC.